Listed below are T cell receptor beta chains from one sample, sequenced in a study of blood T cell repertoires in COVID-19. The assay was immunoSEQ multiplex PCR, and TCRdb's table has in-frame clones only and misses some. The table includes fewer than 300,000 clones, less than 90% detected once. Sequencing was done on a sample of peripheral blood. These receptor sequences come from a man in his sixties who had recovered from COVID-19. CDR3s include the opening cysteine and the closing phenylalanine or tryptophan. A D gene is named only where the DNA matches it firmly.

TRBV7-3,TRBJ2-2,-,TGTGCCAGCAGCTTCGGTAGAAGCACCGGGGAGCTGTTTTTT,CASSFGRSTGELFF
TRBV7-9,TRBJ2-7,-,TGTGCCAGCAGCTTGTCCAGTTCCTACGAGCAGTACTTC,CASSLSSSYEQYF
TRBV16,TRBJ1-3,-,TGTGCCAGCAGCCCCCTAGTTGGGAGGCCTCCTGGAAACACCATATATTTT,CASSPLVGRPPGNTIYF
TRBV4-1,TRBJ2-3,TRBD2,TGCGCCAGCAGCCAAGAGGATAGCGGGGTAGTAGATACGCAGTATTTT,CASSQEDSGVVDTQYF
TRBV7-9,TRBJ1-1,-,TGTGCCAGCAGCCAGACGGGGAACACTGAAGCTTTCTTT,CASSQTGNTEAFF
TRBV5-6,TRBJ1-1,-,TGTGCCAGCAGCTTTTCCGGGGGGTACGACACTGAAGCTTTCTTT,CASSFSGGYDTEAFF
TRBV5-6,TRBJ2-7,-,TGTGCCAGCAGCAAAAAACCCGGGTCCCTAACCTCCTACGAGCAGTACTTC,CASSKKPGSLTSYEQYF
TRBV7-6,TRBJ2-2,TRBD2,TGTGCCAGCAGCCTTAGCGGGGCCGACACCGGGGAGCTGTTTTTT,CASSLSGADTGELFF
TRBV5-1,TRBJ1-4,TRBD1,TGCGCCAGCAGCACCCGTGAAGGGGGCCTTCCTAATGAAAAACTGTTTTTT,CASSTREGGLPNEKLFF
TRBV20-1,TRBJ1-4,-,TGCAGTGCTAGTAGAGGTTCGGGTGAAAAACTGTTTTTT,CSASRGSGEKLFF
TRBV6-5,TRBJ2-3,-,TGTGCCAGCAGTTACCCGGGGACAGATACGCAGTATTTT,CASSYPGTDTQYF